The text below deals with one T cell receptor (beta chain). Clones were sequenced by immunoSEQ multiplex PCR, and TCRdb holds only the in-frame ones, with some missing. The data contain 70,000 to 85,000 clones, approximately 97% of them singletons. The V end lost 6 bases, the J end lost 1 base, and 16 bases lay between the germline ends. Germline V gives CDR1 MDHEN, CDR2 SYDVKM. CDR3 length equals 16 residues. This specimen belongs to a study of technical replicates of blood from four donors. The sequence was collected from a human donor in good health. Material for sequencing was T cells isolated from PBMCs. The chain recombines TRBV28 with TRBJ1-3; no clear D gene. CDR3 nucleotide sequence: TGTGCCAGCAGCCAGTTTTTTTCGGGGTCTGGAAACACCATATATTTT. Translated, it gives CASSQFFSGSGNTIYF.